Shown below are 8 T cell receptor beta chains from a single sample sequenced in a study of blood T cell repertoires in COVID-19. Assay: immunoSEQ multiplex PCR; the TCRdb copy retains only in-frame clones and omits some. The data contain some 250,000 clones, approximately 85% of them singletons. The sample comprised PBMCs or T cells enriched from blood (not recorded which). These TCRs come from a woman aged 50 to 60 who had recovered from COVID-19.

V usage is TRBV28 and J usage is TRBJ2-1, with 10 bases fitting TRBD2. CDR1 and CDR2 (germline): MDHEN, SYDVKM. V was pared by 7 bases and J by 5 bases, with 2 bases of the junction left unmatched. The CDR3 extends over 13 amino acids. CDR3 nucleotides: TGTGCCAGCACAGCGGGAGGGAACAATGAGCAGTTCTTC. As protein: CASTAGGNNEQFF.

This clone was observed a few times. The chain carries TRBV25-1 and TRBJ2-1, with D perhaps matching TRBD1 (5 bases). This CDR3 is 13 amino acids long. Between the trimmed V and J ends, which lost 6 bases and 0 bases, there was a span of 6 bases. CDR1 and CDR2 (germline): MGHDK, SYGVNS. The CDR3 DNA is TGTGCCAGCAGGGACAACTCCTACAATGAGCAGTTCTTC. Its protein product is CASRDNSYNEQFF.

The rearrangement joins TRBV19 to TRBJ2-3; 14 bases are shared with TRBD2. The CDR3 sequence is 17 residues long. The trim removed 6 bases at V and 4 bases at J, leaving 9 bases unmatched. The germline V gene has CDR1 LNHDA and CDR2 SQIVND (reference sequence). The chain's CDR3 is CASRPGLAGEGSDTQYF. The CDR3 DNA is TGTGCCAGTAGACCGGGACTAGCGGGAGAGGGGTCAGATACGCAGTATTTT. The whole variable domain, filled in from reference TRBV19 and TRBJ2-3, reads DGGITQSPKYLFRKEGQNVTLSCEQNLNHDAMYWYRQDPGQGLRLIYYSQIVNDFQKGDIAEGYSVSREKKESFPLTVTSAQKNPTAFYLCASRPGLAGEGSDTQYFGPGTRLTVL.

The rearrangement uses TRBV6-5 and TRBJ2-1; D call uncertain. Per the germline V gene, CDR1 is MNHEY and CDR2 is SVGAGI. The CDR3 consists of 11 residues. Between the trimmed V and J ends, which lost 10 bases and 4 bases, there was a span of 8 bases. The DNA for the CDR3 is TGTGCCACAACCACATACAATGAGCAGTTCTTC. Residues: CATTTYNEQFF.

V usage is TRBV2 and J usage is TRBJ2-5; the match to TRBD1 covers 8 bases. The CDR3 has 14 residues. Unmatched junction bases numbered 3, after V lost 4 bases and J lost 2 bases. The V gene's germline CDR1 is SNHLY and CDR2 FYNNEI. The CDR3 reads CASSVQGGQETQYF. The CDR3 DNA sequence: TGTGCCAGCAGTGTACAGGGGGGACAAGAGACCCAGTACTTC.

The CDR3 loop is CASSHTGGSSYNEQFF. The CDR3 region has the DNA TGCGCCAGCAGCCATACAGGGGGTAGCTCCTACAATGAGCAGTTCTTC. The rearrangement links TRBV4-1 to TRBJ2-1; 8 nucleotides align to TRBD1. V was pared by 3 bases and J by 0 bases, with 4 bases of the junction left unmatched. The CDR3 contains 16 residues. The V gene's germline CDR1 is MGHRA and CDR2 YSYEKL.

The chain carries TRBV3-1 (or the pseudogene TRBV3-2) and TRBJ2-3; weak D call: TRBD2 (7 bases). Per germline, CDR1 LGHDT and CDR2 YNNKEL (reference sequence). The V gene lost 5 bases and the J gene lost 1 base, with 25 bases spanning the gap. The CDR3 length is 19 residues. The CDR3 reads CASSKLGGAISGRTDTQYF. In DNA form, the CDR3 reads TGTGCCAGCAGCAAACTTGGGGGGGCGATTAGCGGGCGCACAGATACGCAGTATTTT.

The CDR3 loop reads CASSPPGDIYGYTF. The CDR3, as DNA: TGTGCCAGCAGCCCCCCAGGGGACATATATGGCTACACCTTC. This rearrangement joins TRBV13 to TRBJ1-2; perhaps TRBD1 as D (6 bases). The CDR3 has 14 amino acids. Germline CDR1 PRHDT, CDR2 FYEKMQ (reference sequence). Trimming removed 5 bases from V and 5 bases from J, with 15 bases in between.